A selection of T cell receptor beta chains follows, all from one sample in a study of T cell clonotyping in hematopoietic cell transplantation. The data were produced by immunoSEQ multiplex PCR, yet TCRdb's version contains in-frame clones alone and is incomplete. The sample lists over 25,000 clones, 90% to 97% seen once, with over 1.2% in the top ten. Sample: peripheral blood mononuclear cells. The receptors were sampled from a man aged 45-65 years in good health. Some clones in this sample may be carry-over from other donors' samples. Each CDR3 is given with its conserved first and last residue. The D gene is left open where the match is weak. The size entry is marked missing in some rows and otherwise reads once, few, many or a size class.

v_call	d_call	j_call	clone_size	cdr3_aa	cdr3_nt
TRBV7-3	NA	TRBJ2-3	NA	CASSLNGGIDTQYF	TGTGCCAGCAGCTTAAACGGGGGAATAGATACGCAGTATTTT
TRBV7-9	NA	TRBJ2-3	NA	CASSRDSTSTDTQYF	TGTGCCAGCAGCCGAGACAGTACTAGCACAGATACGCAGTATTTT
TRBV6-1	NA	TRBJ1-5	NA	CASSEIGHTIQPQHF	TGTGCCAGCAGTGAAATCGGTCACACCATACAGCCCCAGCATTTT
TRBV7-2	TRBD1	TRBJ1-1	NA	CASSASADRAEAFF	TGTGCCAGCAGCGCATCAGCGGACAGGGCCGAAGCTTTCTTT
TRBV6-1	NA	TRBJ1-1	NA	CASSAGRVNTEAFF	TGTGCCAGCAGTGCGGGACGGGTGAACACTGAAGCTTTCTTT
TRBV2	NA	TRBJ1-2	NA	CASSPQDADDGYTF	TGTGCCAGCAGTCCCCAAGATGCAGATGATGGCTACACCTTC
TRBV6-1	NA	TRBJ1-5	NA	CASSDKEQLRNQPQHF	TGTGCCAGCAGTGATAAGGAACAGCTTCGGAATCAGCCCCAGCATTTT
TRBV9	NA	TRBJ2-5	NA	CASSFRDFREGETQYF	TGTGCCAGCAGCTTTCGGGACTTTCGAGAGGGGGAGACCCAGTACTTC
TRBV7-8	NA	TRBJ2-7	NA	CASRGEGLVGGGYEQYF	TGTGCCAGCAGAGGAGAGGGGCTTGTGGGGGGCGGATACGAGCAGTACTTC
TRBV14	NA	TRBJ1-6	NA	CASSQLPLRDSPLHF	TGTGCCAGCAGCCAACTACCGCTCCGGGATTCACCCCTCCACTTT
TRBV29-1	NA	TRBJ1-1	NA	CSSLGGGLQTEAFF	TGCAGCTCCCTAGGGGGGGGATTGCAAACTGAAGCTTTCTTT
TRBV29-1	NA	TRBJ2-7	NA	CSVITGNYEQYF	TGCAGCGTGATAACAGGGAACTACGAGCAGTACTTC
TRBV2	NA	TRBJ2-1	NA	CASSPGGARVNEQFF	TGTGCCAGCAGCCCTGGAGGCGCGAGGGTCAATGAGCAGTTCTTC
TRBV6-5	TRBD1	TRBJ1-2	once	CASSEDRGNYGYTF	TGTGCCAGCAGTGAGGACAGGGGGAACTATGGCTACACCTTC
TRBV29-1	NA	TRBJ1-1	NA	CSVGVWTEAFF	TGCAGCGTTGGGGTGTGGACTGAAGCTTTCTTT
TRBV30	NA	TRBJ1-5	few	CAWSEDGDQPQHF	TGTGCCTGGAGTGAGGACGGCGATCAGCCCCAGCATTTT
TRBV28	TRBD2	TRBJ2-1	NA	CASRRLAENFNEQFF	TGTGCCAGCAGACGACTAGCGGAGAACTTCAATGAGCAGTTCTTC
TRBV30	NA	TRBJ1-1	NA	CAWSVLEFRGTEMNTEAFF	TGTGCCTGGAGTGTTTTGGAGTTCAGGGGAACAGAGATGAACACTGAAGCTTTCTTT
TRBV7-2	NA	TRBJ1-2	NA	CASNTGGGYGYTF	TGTGCCAGCAACACGGGGGGGGGCTATGGCTACACCTTC
TRBV6-5	NA	TRBJ1-4	NA	CASTLQRGTNEKLFF	TGTGCCAGCACTCTTCAAAGGGGAACTAATGAAAAACTGTTTTTT
TRBV5-6	NA	TRBJ1-1	NA	CASSFGAGAGEAFF	TGTGCCAGCAGCTTTGGAGCAGGGGCCGGTGAAGCTTTCTTT
TRBV27	NA	TRBJ1-1	NA	CASISLGGGNTEAFF	TGTGCCAGCATCTCGCTGGGGGGCGGAAACACTGAAGCTTTCTTT
TRBV4-2	NA	TRBJ1-2	NA	CASSQDLGGNYGYTF	TGTGCCAGCAGCCAAGATCTCGGGGGCAACTATGGCTACACCTTC
TRBV5-8	TRBD1	TRBJ2-1	NA	CASSQQGHNEQFF	TGTGCCAGCAGCCAACAGGGGCACAATGAGCAGTTCTTC
TRBV4-1	TRBD1	TRBJ2-3	NA	CASSQQGDMADTQYF	TGCGCCAGCAGCCAGCAGGGGGACATGGCAGATACGCAGTATTTT
TRBV6-1	NA	TRBJ2-5	NA	CASRGLTQETQYF	TGTGCCAGCAGGGGCCTCACCCAAGAGACCCAGTACTTC
TRBV6-5	NA	TRBJ1-6	NA	CASSYSTLGDSPLHF	TGTGCCAGCAGTTACTCAACGTTGGGGGATTCACCCCTCCACTTT